This TCR beta chain stems from a study of beta chain features in type 1 diabetes. Study conclusions and caveats: cDNA-based sequencing might over-represent cells highly expressing TCR. In all four CD4+ subsets, TCRB CDR3 length was significantly, moderately reduced in type 1 diabetes. Across patients, naive, central memory and Treg TCRB repertoires exhibited apparently greater similarity than was observed across healthy donors.

The CDR3 spans 12 residues. V lost 5 bases to trimming and J lost 4 bases, with 11 bases between them. The germline gives CDR1 GTSNPN, CDR2 SVGIG (reference sequence). TCRB transcripts that were expressed got sequenced, as all of the isolated RNA had been reverse transcribed. Some clones are missing from TCRdb's copy, which holds only in-frame ones; the method was immunoSEQ multiplex PCR. The data contain 300,000 to 400,000 clones, 7% to 10% of them singletons. One heparinised blood draw averaging about 116 mL was given by each donor. Concerning this clone: Its antigen is as yet unknown.

This TCR came from a man aged 25-40 years with type 1 diabetes. Sequencing input: central memory CD4+ T cells from blood. The gene calls are TRBV30 and TRBJ2-5; TRBD1 or TRBD2 may be the D gene (5 bases each). In DNA form, the CDR3 reads TGTGCCTGGTCCCGGGGACGAGAGACCCAGTACTTC. It encodes CAWSRGRETQYF.